The 30 T cell receptor beta chains listed next were all sequenced from one sample in a study of response to subunit inactivated influenza vaccine. MiXCR was run by TCRdb on the RT-PCR reads, yielding one entry per CDR3 protein. This table has 650,000 to 800,000 distinct CDR3 sequences, 18% appearing once. The source was PBMCs from blood, collected approximately 5 days after vaccination. These receptors were collected from a man aged 45-65 years who received an inactivated influenza vaccine.

This clonotype showed up many times. J is TRBJ2-5 and V is TRBV20-1; D gene uncertain. The germline gives CDR1 DFQATT, CDR2 SNEGSKA (reference sequence). This CDR3 has 15 amino acids. Deletions cut 6 bases from V and 2 bases from J, with 19 bases between. CDR3 bases: TGCAGTGCCGTAAGAGGCCCCCCCCAACAAGAGACCCAGTACTTC. The encoded protein is CSAVRGPPQQETQYF.

This clonotype has a count of ten or more. The gene calls are TRBV20-1 and TRBJ2-1; 12 bases align to TRBD2. Germline CDR1 and CDR2: DFQATT and SNEGSKA (reference sequence). The CDR3 contains 17 residues. V shed 0 bases and J 8 bases; nucleotides not matched to a gene: 11. CDR3 bases: TGCAGTGCTAGAGATCTAATTTTGACTAGCGGGAGTGATGAGCAGTTCTTC. Amino acids: CSARDLILTSGSDEQFF.

The rearrangement links TRBV11-3 to TRBJ2-2, with TRBD1 matching over 8 bases. J lost 5 bases, V lost 5 bases, and 7 bases had no gene match. The V gene's germline CDR1 is SGHNT and CDR2 YENEEA. The CDR3 runs to 15 residues. CDR3 amino acids: CASSPRTGRTGELFF. CDR3 in DNA: TGTGCCAGCAGCCCCAGGACAGGGCGAACCGGGGAGCTGTTTTTT.

This chain joins TRBV20-1 and TRBJ2-7, with 7 bases identical to TRBD1. After removal of 5 bases from V and 5 bases from J, the junction contained 6 bases not matched to a gene. This CDR3 region has 12 residues. CDR1 and CDR2 (germline): DFQATT, SNEGSKA (reference sequence). DNA for the CDR3: TGCAGTGCTGTGACAGGGAAGAACGAGCAGTACTTC. Protein product: CSAVTGKNEQYF.

The chain employs TRBV5-5 and TRBJ2-1; the D is unclear. The V end lost 2 bases, the J end lost 2 bases, and 8 bases lay between the germline ends. This CDR3 contains 14 residues. Germline values: CDR1 SGHKS, CDR2 YYEKEE (reference sequence). The CDR3 is CASSFEQPYNEQFF. The CDR3 bases are TGTGCCAGCAGCTTTGAGCAGCCCTACAATGAGCAGTTCTTC.

This clonotype was seen a few times. V usage is TRBV27 and J usage is TRBJ2-1; TRBD2 aligns across 7 bases. CDR3 length: 12 residues. Germline V gives CDR1 MNHEY, CDR2 SMNVEV (reference sequence). Trimming took 5 bases from V and 10 from J; bases not matched to a gene: 5. The CDR3 loop reads CASSPGLVEQFF. CDR3 coding DNA: TGTGCCAGCAGTCCCGGACTAGTCGAGCAGTTCTTC.

The chain couples TRBV9 to TRBJ2-3; D ambiguous. From germline, CDR1 is SGDLS and CDR2 YYNGEE. The CDR3 consists of 16 residues. Trimming cost V 4 bases and J 4 bases, with 19 bases left between them. The CDR3 loop is CASSPRGRMISDTQYF. In DNA, the CDR3 is TGTGCCAGCAGCCCCCGAGGCCGGATGATCTCAGATACGCAGTATTTT.

There are a few counts of this clonotype. CDR3 DNA sequence: TGTGCCAGCAGGTTACAGTCCTACGTTAGCCCCTACAAAAACATTCAGTACTTC. Its protein is CASRLQSYVSPYKNIQYF. The V call is TRBV7-4, the J call TRBJ2-4; no firm D call. This CDR3 has 18 amino acids. The V gene lost 6 bases and the J gene lost 3 bases, with 24 bases spanning the gap. CDR1 SGHVT and CDR2 SQSDAQ come from the germline V gene.

This clonotype was counted a few times. V usage is TRBV20-1 and J usage is TRBJ2-7; D remains unclear. This CDR3 contains 14 residues. V was clipped by 6 bases and J by 0 bases, with 15 bases between them. The germline V gene has CDR1 DFQATT and CDR2 SNEGSKA (reference sequence). CDR3 bases: TGCAGTGCGCCATATCGATTTGGCTCCTACGAGCAGTACTTC. Protein sequence: CSAPYRFGSYEQYF.

In this sample, this clonotype turned up a few times. The chain recombines TRBV20-1 with TRBJ1-2; D remains ambiguous. From germline, CDR1 is DFQATT and CDR2 SNEGSKA (reference sequence). Trimming pared 6 bases from V and 5 bases from J, leaving 19 bases between. The CDR3 runs 14 residues. CDR3 sequence (DNA): TGCAGTGCCCACCCAAAGGAGGGATGGTATGGCTACACCTTC. Amino acid sequence: CSAHPKEGWYGYTF.

The chain joins TRBV4-3 to TRBJ2-3; 9 nucleotides line up with TRBD2. Germline V gene data show CDR1 as LGHNA and CDR2 as YSLEER. This CDR3 comprises 19 residues. J gave up 1 base and V 4 bases, and 15 bases lay outside the gene matches. As DNA, the CDR3 is TGCGCCAGCAGCCTCCCTCTGCGGGAGGGCCGGGTTTGCACAGATACGCAGTATTTT. Its protein is CASSLPLREGRVCTDTQYF.

This clonotype was observed a few times. The V call is TRBV19, the J call TRBJ2-1, with 9 nucleotides matching TRBD2. The V gene's germline CDR1 is LNHDA and CDR2 SQIVND (reference sequence). CDR3 length: 15 amino acids. The V segment lost 3 bases and the J segment 4 bases; nucleotides outside the gene matches: 4. The CDR3 is CASSMSGRIYNEQFF. CDR3 coding DNA: TGTGCCAGTAGTATGAGCGGGAGGATATACAATGAGCAGTTCTTC.

The chain employs TRBV5-1 and TRBJ1-1; no firm D call. This CDR3 comprises 15 residues. CDR1 and CDR2 from the germline V gene are SGHRS and YFSETQ. V lost 4 bases to trimming and J lost 4 bases, with 17 bases between them. CDR3 in amino acids: CASSPRTAEGTEAFF. The CDR3 DNA reads TGCGCCAGCAGCCCGAGGACCGCTGAGGGCACTGAAGCTTTCTTT.

The table lists this clonotype with many counts. This chain connects TRBV20-1 to TRBJ1-1; D uncertain. V was trimmed by 3 bases and J by 4 bases, leaving 15 bases between them. The CDR3 has 14 residues. The germline V gene has CDR1 DFQATT and CDR2 SNEGSKA (reference sequence). CDR3 nucleotides: TGCAGTGCTAGTATTCGTAAGGTTTCCACTGAAGCTTTCTTT. Translating it yields CSASIRKVSTEAFF.

A few counts support this clonotype. The chain recombines TRBV29-1 with TRBJ2-5; no firm D call. This CDR3 is built from 14 residues. The V gene's germline CDR1 is SQVTM and CDR2 ANQGSEA. The V end lost 6 bases, the J end lost 5 bases, and 19 bases lay between the germline ends. The CDR3 here is CSVAPRQVVETQYF. DNA of the CDR3: TGCAGCGTGGCCCCCCGGCAGGTTGTCGAGACCCAGTACTTC.

This clonotype appeared many times. The rearrangement joins TRBV11-1 to TRBJ2-7; D possibly corresponds to TRBD2 (6 bases). The CDR3 sequence is 15 residues long. Germline lookup yields CDR1 SGHAT and CDR2 FQDESV (reference sequence). The V and J ends lost 5 bases and 2 bases respectively, with 16 bases between them. For the CDR3, the DNA is TGTGCCAGCAGCCAAGGTGGCGGGGTCGCCTACGAGCAGTACTTC. It encodes CASSQGGGVAYEQYF.

The chain couples TRBV6-1 to TRBJ2-2; 9 nucleotides align to TRBD1. The CDR3 covers 15 residues. Losses at the gene ends were 5 bases for V and 5 bases for J; bases not matched to a gene: 6. Germline V gene lookup returns CDR1 MNHNS and CDR2 SASEGT. CDR3 sequence (DNA): TGTGCCAGCAGTAAACGGACAGGGGAAACCGGGGAGCTGTTTTTT. Protein: CASSKRTGETGELFF.

This clonotype came up a few times. The DNA is left out, because the CDR3 cannot be placed on it with certainty; the CDR3 is given as TCRdb lists it. The V call is TRBV6-5, the J call TRBJ2-1; TRBD1 is the table's D call, not checked against the DNA. Germline lookup yields CDR1 MNHEY and CDR2 SVGAGI. Counting both end residues, the CDR3 totals 15 amino acids. The CDR3 is CASSSSGPPYNEQFF.

The V and J genes are TRBV7-2 and TRBJ2-7, with D possibly being TRBD2 (5 bases). Per germline, CDR1 SGHTA and CDR2 FQGNSA. CDR3 length: 15 residues. With 0 bases removed from V and 3 bases from J, the gap between germline ends came to 12 bases. CDR3 in amino acids: CASSLAGDLRYEQYF. DNA of the CDR3: TGTGCCAGCAGCTTAGCGGGAGACCTCCGCTACGAGCAGTACTTC.

The rearrangement uses TRBV7-6 and TRBJ2-1; D perhaps matches TRBD1 (5 bases). The CDR3 is 16 amino acids. CDR1 is SGHVS and CDR2 is FNYEAQ in the germline V gene. V lost 0 bases and J lost 2, with 11 bases in between. The CDR3 bases are TGTGCCAGCAGCTTAGCGCAGGGCTCGACCTACAATGAGCAGTTCTTC. This encodes CASSLAQGSTYNEQFF.

This chain connects TRBV7-9 to TRBJ2-3, with TRBD2 matching 12 bases. There are 15 residues in the CDR3. The germline V gene has CDR1 SEHNR and CDR2 FQNEAQ (reference sequence). With V trimmed by 4 bases and J by 4 bases, 3 bases remained unmatched. The CDR3 loop is CASSSSGGAPDTQYF. CDR3 nucleotides: TGTGCCAGCAGCTCTAGCGGGGGGGCGCCAGATACGCAGTATTTT.

This clonotype was counted between two and nine times. The CDR3 bases are TGTGCCAGCAGTTTAGGGACAGCCCAAGCCTACGAGCAGTACTTC. Translation gives CASSLGTAQAYEQYF. The V call is TRBV12-3 or TRBV12-4, the J call TRBJ2-7, with D maybe TRBD1 (6 bases). The CDR3 is made up of 15 amino acids. V lost 1 base and J lost 2, with 12 bases in between.

This clonotype has a handful of counts. The genes are TRBV28 and TRBJ2-3; 11 nucleotides agree with TRBD2. The V and J ends lost 2 bases and 2 bases, in that order; junction bases with no gene match: 3. CDR3 length: 16 residues. CDR1 is MDHEN, CDR2 SYDVKM, per germline. CDR3 nucleotide sequence: TGTGCCAGCAGTTTAATGGGACTAGCGGTCACAGATACGCAGTATTTT. It specifies CASSLMGLAVTDTQYF.

J is TRBJ2-7 and V is TRBV20-1; D is undetermined. Trimming left V 1 base short and J 3 bases short, with 10 bases between. In germline, CDR1 is DFQATT, CDR2 SNEGSKA (reference sequence). The CDR3 extends over 13 amino acids. The CDR3 spells CSARVPGDYEQYF. In DNA, the CDR3 is TGCAGTGCTAGAGTTCCCGGCGACTACGAGCAGTACTTC.

The chain uses TRBV6-2 or TRBV6-3 and TRBJ2-5; the match to TRBD1 covers 8 bases. CDR3 size: 16 residues. The J segment lost 1 base and the V segment lost 0 bases, leaving 4 bases of the junction unmatched. Germline V gene lookup returns CDR1 MNHEY and CDR2 SVGEGT. As DNA, the CDR3 is TGTGCCAGCAGTTACTCGAGGGACAGGCGCCAAGAGACCCAGTACTTC. Translation: CASSYSRDRRQETQYF.

The V gene is TRBV12-3 or TRBV12-4, the J gene TRBJ2-1, with 10 nucleotides matching TRBD1. There are 17 residues in the CDR3. The trim removed 5 bases at V and 7 bases at J, leaving 14 bases unmatched. The CDR3 nucleotides are TGTGCCAGCAGTGTAAGGGACAGGGGATCCTTCGGGAATGAGCAGTTCTTC. Translation gives CASSVRDRGSFGNEQFF.

Concerning this clonotype: At one of its ends the junction is not consistent with the germline gene, which may arise from a read error. The gene calls are TRBV7-9 and TRBJ2-3, with D uncertain. This CDR3 spans 14 amino acids. Germline V gene data show CDR1 as SEHNR and CDR2 as FQNEAQ (reference sequence). This CDR3 reads CAGSLVGSTDTQYF. The CDR3 DNA sequence: TGTGCCGGCAGCTTAGTAGGGTCCACAGATACGCAGTATTTT.

The V gene is TRBV7-9, the J gene TRBJ2-1; a possible D gene is TRBD2 (6 bases). The CDR3 extends over 15 amino acids. Germline assignment: CDR1 SEHNR and CDR2 FQNEAQ (reference sequence). V lost 5 bases and J lost 4, with 15 bases in between. In DNA form, the CDR3 reads TGTGCCAGCAGCCCACCCCGGGAGCCTTACAATGAGCAGTTCTTC. Protein product: CASSPPREPYNEQFF.

This clonotype has just a few counts. Without the conserved terminal phenylalanine or tryptophan, this CDR3 likely stems from a read error. No DNA is shown, since the ends of the CDR3 on it are uncertain; the CDR3 is the one TCRdb lists. The rearrangement links TRBV15 to TRBJ1-2. The CDR3 length is 12 residues, termini included. CDR1 is LNHNV and CDR2 is YYDKDF in the germline V gene (reference sequence). CDR3 amino acids: CATSRDGLNGQL.

This clonotype has only a few counts. This chain connects TRBV7-8 to TRBJ2-3; 10 nucleotides agree with TRBD2. Germline assignment: CDR1 SGHVS and CDR2 FQNEAQ. The CDR3 is 16 amino acids. Germline trimming cut 6 bases from V and 5 bases from J; bases unmatched to any gene: 11. In nucleotides, the CDR3 is TGTGCCAGCAGATCTACCACTAGCGGGGAAGGAGATACGCAGTATTTT. Protein sequence: CASRSTTSGEGDTQYF.